This record concerns one T cell receptor beta chain sequence. These data are taken from a study of CD8 T cells in Susac syndrome. J was trimmed by 4 bases and V by 4 bases; bases with no gene match: 8. CDR1 is GTSNPN and CDR2 is SVGIG in the germline V gene (reference sequence). The CDR3 length is 14 residues. RNA was extracted with the RNeasy kit, and a quantity of about 0.45 to 1 ug was reverse transcribed using random hexamers. The method of amplification for TCR beta CDR3 was immunoSEQ multiplex PCR, covering 54 Vbeta and 13 Jbeta. TCRdb processed the immunoSEQ multiplex PCR reads anew with MiXCR; each CDR3 protein has one entry. The sample includes under 200,000 distinct CDR3 sequences, about 94% seen only once; the top ten take 0.11% to 0.15%.

V gene TRBV30 combines with J gene TRBJ2-5; 8 nucleotides match TRBD1. The receptor's source is a human donor in good health. The specimen was CD4+ T cells from PBMCs. This CDR3 is CAWNRQGRGETQYF. For the CDR3, the DNA is TGTGCCTGGAACCGACAGGGGAGAGGAGAGACCCAGTACTTC. The full variable domain, in which reference TRBV30 and TRBJ2-5 provide the parts outside the CDR3, is SQTIHQWPATLVQPVGSPLSLECTVEGTSNPNLYWYRQAAGRGLQLLFYSVGIGQISSEVPQNLSASRPQDRQFILSSKKLLLSDSGFYLCAWNRQGRGETQYFGPGTRLLVL.